The 13 T cell receptor beta chains given below trace back to one sample, sequenced in a study of PD-1 blockade in mismatch repair-deficient tumors. Sequenced by immunoSEQ multiplex PCR; TCRdb stores in-frame clones only, minus some. The data show about 68,000 clones, with approximately 80% seen just once and roughly 5.5% held by the top ten. Sequencing was performed on peripheral blood, taken 2 weeks after starting pembrolizumab. The origin of the receptors is an adult with mismatch repair-deficient cancer.

The chain links TRBV7-2 to TRBJ2-7; 11 nucleotides match TRBD1. V dropped 5 bases and J dropped 3; count of bases not matched to a gene: 6. Germline values: CDR1 SGHTA, CDR2 FQGNSA. There are 15 residues in the CDR3. CDR3 DNA sequence: TGTGCCAGCAGCCCGAGGACAGGGGGCGGCTACGAGCAGTACTTC. This codes for CASSPRTGGGYEQYF.

The V and J genes are TRBV5-1 and TRBJ1-3; no clear D gene. Trimming stripped 0 bases from V and 0 bases from J, with 10 bases between. The CDR3 runs to 16 residues. Looked up from germline, CDR1 is SGHRS and CDR2 is YFSETQ. CDR3 bases: TGCGCCAGCAGCTTGGTAGGCAGCTTCTCTGGAAACACCATATATTTT. Translated, it gives CASSLVGSFSGNTIYF.

The V call is TRBV6-1, the J call TRBJ2-3; D unresolved. Germline-derived CDR1 and CDR2 are MNHNS and SASEGT. The CDR3 is 13 residues long. The V end was cut by 7 bases, the J end by 5 bases, with 13 bases between. The CDR3 nucleotides read TGTGCCAGCAATGACGACTGGGGAGATACGCAGTATTTT. Translation: CASNDDWGDTQYF.

V gene TRBV2 combines with J gene TRBJ2-3; 8 positions agree with TRBD1. The CDR3 contains 16 residues. Trimming at V came to 3 bases and at J to 5 bases, leaving 10 bases not matched to a gene. Germline assignment: CDR1 SNHLY and CDR2 FYNNEI. In nucleotides, the CDR3 is TGTGCCAGCAGTGACGGGCAGGGGGCTTTCGGAGATACGCAGTATTTT. Translated: CASSDGQGAFGDTQYF.

The DNA for the CDR3 is TGTGCCAGCAGCGGCCCAGCCTACGAGCAGTACTTC. Translated, it gives CASSGPAYEQYF. The chain links TRBV6-1 to TRBJ2-7; D not certain. Germline V gene lookup returns CDR1 MNHNS and CDR2 SASEGT. CDR3 length: 12 residues. The germline V and J ends were trimmed by 6 bases and 2 bases, with 8 bases remaining between them.

V usage is TRBV13 and J usage is TRBJ2-3; a possible D gene is TRBD2 (6 bases). V was trimmed by 1 base and J by 0 bases, leaving 8 bases between them. Germline V CDR1 and CDR2: PRHDT, FYEKMQ (reference sequence). This CDR3 has 15 residues. CDR3 in DNA: TGTGCCAGCAGCTTAGACGGGAGTAGCACAGATACGCAGTATTTT. It encodes CASSLDGSSTDTQYF.

The chain has TRBV18 and TRBJ2-2; a possible D gene is TRBD1 (6 bases). This CDR3 contains 14 residues. Germline CDR1 and CDR2: KGHSH and LQKENI. V gave up 3 bases and J gave up 5 bases, with 10 bases separating them. The CDR3 here is CASSPGTRTGELFF. CDR3 coding DNA: TGTGCCAGCTCACCCGGGACAAGAACCGGGGAGCTGTTTTTT.

The J gene is TRBJ2-1, the V gene TRBV15; D is possibly TRBD1 or TRBD2 (5 bases each). Trimming took off 2 bases at V and 12 bases at J, with 20 bases between the two ends. The CDR3 covers 15 residues. Germline loops: CDR1 LNHNV, CDR2 YYDKDF (reference sequence). CDR3 protein: CATSRWDRARWVQFF. CDR3 nucleotide sequence: TGTGCCACCAGCAGATGGGACCGAGCACGGTGGGTGCAGTTCTTC.

This clone was picked up one time. The chain carries TRBV5-5 and TRBJ2-1; the match to TRBD1 covers 8 bases. The germline V gene encodes CDR1 SGHKS and CDR2 YYEKEE (reference sequence). The J segment lost 6 bases and the V segment lost 2 bases, leaving 7 bases of the junction unmatched. The CDR3 totals 15 residues. The CDR3 is CASSFLDRVGNEQFF. DNA for the CDR3: TGTGCCAGCAGCTTTTTGGACAGGGTCGGCAATGAGCAGTTCTTC.

This clone occurred a few times. The rearrangement uses TRBV6-1 and TRBJ2-1; D assignment may be TRBD1 or TRBD2 (5 bases each). This CDR3 is 18 amino acids long. The V gene's germline CDR1 is MNHNS and CDR2 SASEGT. V lost 2 bases, J lost 8 bases, and 25 bases lay in between. The CDR3 bases are TGTGCCAGCAGTGAACCGGGGCGCCCGGGTCCATTACAATATGAGCAGTTCTTC. Amino acids: CASSEPGRPGPLQYEQFF.

The rearrangement links TRBV9 to TRBJ2-1; no clear D gene. V lost 0 bases and J 4 bases, leaving 14 bases between the germline ends. The CDR3 has 16 residues. Germline CDR1 and CDR2: SGDLS and YYNGEE. The CDR3 reads CASSVEVRSGYNEQFF. DNA of the CDR3: TGTGCCAGCAGCGTAGAAGTCAGGTCGGGTTACAATGAGCAGTTCTTC.

The chain has TRBV30 and TRBJ2-1; 7 positions match TRBD1. Losses at the gene ends were 2 bases for V and 5 bases for J; bases not matched to a gene: 3. Germline V gene sequence: CDR1 GTSNPN, CDR2 SVGIG (reference sequence). There are 13 residues in the CDR3. Here the CDR3 DNA reads TGTGCCTGGAGTATAGGGACAGACAATGAGCAGTTCTTC. Translated: CAWSIGTDNEQFF.

This rearrangement joins TRBV7-8 to TRBJ2-7, with 7 bases identical to TRBD2. J lost 0 bases, V lost 4 bases, and 0 bases had no gene match. Per germline, CDR1 SGHVS and CDR2 FQNEAQ. This CDR3 is built from 13 residues. The CDR3 sequence: CASSWDYSYEQYF. As DNA, the CDR3 is TGTGCCAGCAGCTGGGACTACTCCTACGAGCAGTACTTC.